Listed here are 15 T cell receptor beta chains from one sample, sequenced in a study of blood T cell repertoires in COVID-19. TCRdb's copy holds only in-frame clones and misses some; the assay was immunoSEQ multiplex PCR. Of 180,000 or so clones listed, around 84% are singletons. The specimen was peripheral blood. These receptors all stem from a woman older than 75 with acute or convalescent COVID-19.

The chain combines TRBV14 with TRBJ2-1, with 12 bases aligning to TRBD2. This CDR3 contains 13 residues. Germline CDR1 reads SGHDN; CDR2 reads FVKESK. V lost 0 bases and J lost 14; bases outside the gene matches: 2. CDR3 amino acids: CASSQELAGGEFF. The CDR3 DNA reads TGTGCCAGCAGCCAAGAGCTAGCGGGAGGGGAGTTCTTC.

The chain uses TRBV5-1 and TRBJ2-6, with 7 bases identical to TRBD1. Losses at the gene ends were 4 bases for V and 0 bases for J; bases not matched to a gene: 4. Germline CDR1 and CDR2: SGHRS and YFSETQ. The CDR3 totals 16 residues. CDR3 loop: CASSVGQYSGANVLTF. CDR3 bases: TGCGCCAGCAGCGTGGGACAGTACTCTGGGGCCAACGTCCTGACTTTC.

The chain carries TRBV7-2 and TRBJ1-2; D uncertain. This CDR3 is built from 14 residues. V gave up 5 bases and J gave up 4 bases, with 14 bases separating them. Germline V gene lookup returns CDR1 SGHTA and CDR2 FQGNSA. CDR3 nucleotide sequence: TGTGCCAGCAGCCCCCAGGAGGGCTCCTATGGCTACACCTTC. Its protein product is CASSPQEGSYGYTF.

A few counts support this clone. The chain uses TRBV3-1 (or the pseudogene TRBV3-2) and TRBJ1-6; 7 bases are shared with TRBD1. V shed 3 bases and J 6 bases; nucleotides not matched to a gene: 26. Per the germline V gene, CDR1 is LGHDT and CDR2 is YNNKEL (reference sequence). This CDR3 contains 22 residues. CDR3 sequence (DNA): TGTGCCAGCAGCCAGGGAAACGACAGGGTGCTAGGCAAACTCTCTTCTAATTCACCCCTCCACTTT. Translation: CASSQGNDRVLGKLSSNSPLHF.

This sequence joins TRBV25-1 and TRBJ1-4, with a possible D match to TRBD1 (6 bases). Germline CDR1 MGHDK, CDR2 SYGVNS. This CDR3 is built from 16 residues. Trimming cost V 4 bases and J 4 bases, with 16 bases left between them. The CDR3 sequence: CASSGPRGDINEKLFF. As DNA, the CDR3 is TGTGCCAGCAGTGGCCCCCGGGGGGACATTAATGAAAAACTGTTTTTT.

The chain joins TRBV7-2 to TRBJ1-1; possible D gene TRBD1, 5 bases. With 3 bases removed from V and 0 bases from J, the gap between germline ends came to 11 bases. The CDR3 spans 15 residues. Germline V gene lookup returns CDR1 SGHTA and CDR2 FQGNSA. In DNA, the CDR3 is TGTGCCAGCAGCTTCCAGGGCCTCATGAACACTGAAGCTTTCTTT. Its translation: CASSFQGLMNTEAFF.

This clone was picked up one time. This chain links TRBV5-1 with TRBJ2-1, with D maybe TRBD2 (6 bases). Germline V gene data show CDR1 as SGHRS and CDR2 as YFSETQ. The V and J ends lost 2 bases and 8 bases respectively, with 17 bases between them. The CDR3 spans 15 residues. CDR3 DNA: TGCGCCAGCAGCTTCGCACTAGGAGGGGTGGATGAGCAGTTCTTC. Translated: CASSFALGGVDEQFF.

The chain recombines TRBV19 with TRBJ2-7, with 9 positions matching TRBD2. The V gene end was trimmed by 7 bases and the J gene end by 0 bases; junction bases not matched to a gene: 4. Germline assignment: CDR1 LNHDA and CDR2 SQIVND (reference sequence). This CDR3 comprises 14 residues. CDR3 sequence: CASKEREVSYEQYF. The CDR3 DNA reads as TGTGCCAGTAAGGAGCGGGAGGTCTCCTACGAGCAGTACTTC.

The rearrangement uses TRBV13 and TRBJ2-1, with D possibly being TRBD2 (6 bases). Trimming pared 3 bases from V and 0 bases from J, leaving 9 bases between. Germline V CDR1 and CDR2: PRHDT, FYEKMQ (reference sequence). CDR3 size: 15 residues. The CDR3 reads CASSFAGGSYNEQFF. DNA for the CDR3: TGTGCCAGCAGCTTTGCCGGGGGCTCCTACAATGAGCAGTTCTTC.

The CDR3, as DNA: TGTGCCAGCGCAGAGGCGGGGGGCGAAGATACGCAGTATTTT. Encoded protein: CASAEAGGEDTQYF. V usage is TRBV6-5 and J usage is TRBJ2-3; 8 bases are shared with TRBD2. Germline V lookup: CDR1 MNHEY, CDR2 SVGAGI. CDR3 size: 14 residues. With V trimmed by 8 bases and J by 5 bases, 9 bases remained unmatched.

This chain uses TRBV18 with TRBJ1-6; 10 nucleotides agree with TRBD1. Germline values: CDR1 KGHSH, CDR2 LQKENI. The CDR3 extends over 15 amino acids. J was trimmed by 8 bases and V by 5 bases; bases with no gene match: 6. CDR3 protein: CASSVAGTGDSPLHF. In DNA, the CDR3 is TGTGCCAGCTCAGTAGCCGGGACAGGGGATTCACCCCTCCACTTT.

V and J are TRBV5-5 and TRBJ2-6, with TRBD2 as a possible D gene (5 bases). Trimming shortened V by 2 bases and J by 3 bases, and 15 bases separated the two germline ends. Looked up from germline, CDR1 is SGHKS and CDR2 is YYEKEE (reference sequence). The CDR3 has 17 residues. The CDR3 nucleotides read TGTGCCAGCAGCTTCGGTTTATTTGGAGGTGGGGCCAACGTCCTGACTTTC. Its protein is CASSFGLFGGGANVLTF.

The chain couples TRBV15 to TRBJ2-2; D may be TRBD2 (5 bases). The length of the CDR3 is 14 residues. The V gene lost 5 bases and the J gene lost 5 bases, with 12 bases spanning the gap. Germline V gives CDR1 LNHNV, CDR2 YYDKDF (reference sequence). The CDR3 loop reads CATSPRTATGELFF. CDR3 DNA sequence: TGTGCCACCAGCCCTCGGACTGCTACCGGGGAGCTGTTTTTT.

This sequence joins TRBV5-6 and TRBJ1-1; no clear D gene. The CDR3 is 13 residues long. V shed 0 bases and J shed 0 bases, with 3 bases lying between them. Germline values: CDR1 SGHDT, CDR2 YYEEEE. CDR3: CASSLAVNTEAFF. As DNA, the CDR3 is TGTGCCAGCAGCTTGGCAGTGAACACTGAAGCTTTCTTT.

The rearrangement joins TRBV3-1 (or the pseudogene TRBV3-2) to TRBJ1-1; 7 bases are a match to TRBD1. Trimming took 5 bases from V and 5 from J; bases not matched to a gene: 5. Germline V lookup: CDR1 LGHDT, CDR2 YNNKEL (reference sequence). The CDR3 totals 13 residues. For the CDR3, the DNA is TGTGCCAGCAGCTTTACAGGGGAAACTGAAGCTTTCTTT. Translated, it gives CASSFTGETEAFF.